This TCR beta chain was recorded in a study of cytomegalovirus exposure and HLA in healthy donors. Details on this clone: The antigen is undetermined.

Data came from immunoSEQ multiplex PCR; TCRdb stores just in-frame clones and leaves some out. This table holds a few hundred thousand clones, less than 95% found once. Overall study findings and caveats: In a later analysis, first-cohort TCR clusters were found to tend to co-occur in the roughly 120 validation repertoires.

The clonotype originates from a woman in her thirties in good health and CMV-seronegative. Input material: PBMCs.

Here the CDR3 DNA reads TGTGCCAGCAGCGTAGCTCCGGGGGGCTCCTACGAGCAGTACTTC. Its translation is CASSVAPGGSYEQYF. The chain is built from TRBV9 and TRBJ2-7, with 7 bases lining up with TRBD2. Germline V gene data show CDR1 as SGDLS and CDR2 as YYNGEE. Trimming took 0 bases from V and 0 from J; bases not matched to a gene: 3. The CDR3 sequence is 15 residues long.